This section outlines one T cell receptor (beta chain) sequence together with its context. What it binds is not known. This sample was included in a study of shared clonotypes between healthy human individuals. On the study more broadly: Three plates were used per donor for CD4 naive, three for CD4 memory, two for CD8 naive and one for CD8 memory. Study observations and caveats: Naive CD4 clonotypes overlapped across a few donors at about 5.2%. Read depth was anticipated to influence clonotype sharing among donors. Memory subsets had estimated richness that was generally smaller than that of naive subsets.

Positively selected for CCR7, the CD45RO-negative cells used as naive CD8 cells excluded terminally differentiated effector memory CD45RA+ cells. Sequencing was performed with immunoSEQ multiplex PCR; in TCRdb, only in-frame clones are kept and a portion is missing. The sample consists of about 2,100,000 clones, approximately 94% of them appearing once. This sequence was found in a man in his late teens or twenties in good health. Some clones in this sample may be carry-over from other donors' samples. Material for sequencing was naive CD8+ T cells from PBMCs.

CDR3 protein: CASSSPKGTGASSYGYTF. DNA for the CDR3: TGTGCCAGCAGCTCCCCCAAAGGCACAGGGGCCTCGAGCTATGGCTACACCTTC. The chain employs TRBV7-9 and TRBJ1-2; 7 nucleotides agree with TRBD1. Germline V gives CDR1 SEHNR, CDR2 FQNEAQ (reference sequence). The CDR3 extends over 18 amino acids. Germline trimming cut 4 bases from V and 4 bases from J; bases unmatched to any gene: 18. The whole variable domain, remainder taken from reference TRBV7-9 and TRBJ1-2, is DTGVSQNPRHKITKRGQNVTFRCDPISEHNRLYWYRQTLGQGPEFLTYFQNEAQLEKSRLLSDRFSAERPKGSFSTLEIQRTEQGDSAMYLCASSSPKGTGASSYGYTFGSGTRLTVV.